Sequencing of this TCR beta chain was carried out in a study of shared clonotypes between healthy human individuals (TCRdb year 2020). Some background on the complete study: The cohort included three men and a couple of women between 18 and 49 years of age. For each donor, three plates each were used for CD4 naive and CD4 memory, two plates were used for CD8 naive, and one plate was used for CD8 memory. To estimate repertoire size and how much clonotype sharing occurs between individuals, the study deeply sequenced the blood TCR repertoires of several healthy adults. To increase sequencing depth and limit assay-specific biases, TCR repertoire library preparation and sequencing were carried out by different laboratories using diverse techniques. Per donor, leukapheresis produced somewhere between about 0.94 and 9.5 billion PBMCs. What the work shows at the level of the full study, not this receptor alone: Estimated clonotype richness was generally larger for naive than for memory subsets. Pairwise subsampling indicated that sequencing depth was expected to affect the degree of clonotype sharing among donors. Higher generation probabilities were observed for clonotypes shared by all four sorted-subset donors than for non-shared clonotypes. The small number of donors limited the genetic and exposure-history diversity represented. When four donors were compared, the shared fraction of clonotypes was about 5% for naive CD4, roughly 3.3% for naive CD8, 2% to 2.5% for memory CD4, and roughly 0.4% for memory CD8. Even with the large sequencing depth, rarefaction of the sorted-subset datasets indicated that sequencing was incomplete. Sampling was restricted to blood, and TCR repertoires in tissues likely differ from the TCR repertoires found in blood.

Healthy HIV-negative adults with no recently reported acute infections or vaccinations were included as donors. Every donor was a Caucasian adult living in Nashville, Tennessee, USA. CD4+ T cells were enriched by magnetic negative selection; naive cells were then positively selected on CD45RA, and the negative fraction formed the memory subset. After blood collection by leukapheresis, PBMCs were isolated using Ficoll-Histopaque density gradient centrifugation and then cryopreserved in the vapor phase of liquid nitrogen. Analytical flow cytometry was used to check the purity and quantity of every magnetically sorted T cell population. Each sorted fraction had its genomic DNA isolated and then quantified by UV absorbance on a Nanodrop 2000c. TCR CDR3 regions were amplified from genomic DNA by multiplex PCR using the deep immunoSEQ assay. Extracted genomic DNA from each cell subset was distributed evenly across all wells of several immunoSEQ 96-well plates, and each plate was treated as a replicate. For sorted subsets, 200 ng of genomic DNA, equivalent to some 30,000 T cell genomes, went into each replicate PCR. Purified libraries were measured with a Qubit 3.0 fluorometer, size-checked on a Bioanalyzer 2100, and measured again with the KAPA Library Quantification kit. Every immunoSEQ 96-well plate was sequenced on a dedicated single-read 150-cycle Illumina NextSeq 550 flow cell. The authors' analysis ran thus. Because the immunoSEQ output included only junctional sequences and no quality scores, the filtering could not be the same as the filtering used for full-length reads. To assign V/J genes and CDR3, sequences were annotated using PyIR, a Python wrapper for IgBLAST v1.9, with IMGT germline references. Reads with weak V/J assignments (E-value above 1e-6), missing CDR3, stop codons, out-of-frame junctions, or ambiguous translated residues were removed. V3J clonotypes were defined as sequences sharing the same inferred V gene, J gene, and CDR3 amino acid sequence. Percentage overlap between repertoires was calculated by dividing the number of shared unique clonotypes by the size of the smaller repertoire. Richness of each repertoire was evaluated using RTK rarefaction, the Chao1 estimator, and Recon v2.1 estimates of unobserved clonotypes. Generation probabilities were computed with OLGA for all TCRbeta clonotypes obtained by the gDNA method from four donors. TCRdb obtained this table from immuneACCESS and retained in-frame rearrangements with V and J assigned. These tables miss some clones; where compared with another copy, unresolved V genes account for less than half of the shortfall, and the remainder is unexplained. That table supplies the V and J calls and clone size; D and trimming were determined from the DNA. The sample contains over a million clones, 65% to 75% of them found a single time. Nearly 1.5% of the sample lies in the top ten.

The CDR3 starts with the cysteine, ends with the phenylalanine, and has 13 residues. Kept here is only the CDR3 DNA, which spans 39 bases and is read in frame from base 1. From the germline V gene, CDR1 is WSHSY and CDR2 is SAAADI. Deletion took 7 bases off V and 4 bases off J, with a span of 13 bases between the germline ends. Concerning this clone itself: No cognate antigen has been identified for it. Base quality data are lacking; no much larger clone is found one base away.

The chain links TRBV10-2 with TRBJ1-1, with the D gene uncertain. Material: memory CD4+ T cells sorted from blood. The sample's cell subset or site label is to be understood as: CD45RA-negative fraction. The sequence came from a man in his late teens or twenties in good health. The DNA is TGCGCCAGCATGTCTGAGGGTCTCACTGAAGCTTTCTTT. This encodes CASMSEGLTEAFF.